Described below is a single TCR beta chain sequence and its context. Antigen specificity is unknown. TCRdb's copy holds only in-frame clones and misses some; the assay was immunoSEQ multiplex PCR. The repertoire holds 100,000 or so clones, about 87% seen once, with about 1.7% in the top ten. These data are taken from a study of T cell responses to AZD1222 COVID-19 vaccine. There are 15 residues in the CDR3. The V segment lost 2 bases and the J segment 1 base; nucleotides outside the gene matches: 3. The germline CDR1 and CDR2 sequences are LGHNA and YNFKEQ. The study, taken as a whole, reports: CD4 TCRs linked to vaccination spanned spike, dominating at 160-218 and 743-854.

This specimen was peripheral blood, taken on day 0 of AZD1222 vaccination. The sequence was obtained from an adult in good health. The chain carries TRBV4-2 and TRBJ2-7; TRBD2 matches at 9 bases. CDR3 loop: CASSQRTSASYEQYF. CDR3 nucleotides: TGTGCCAGCAGCCAACGGACTAGCGCTTCCTACGAGCAGTACTTC.